This TCR beta chain was captured in a study of metastatic and nonmetastatic thyroid tumors (dated by TCRdb to about 2020). Some background on the complete study: For patients with malignant and with benign thyroid disease, the researchers compared repertoires between peripheral blood samples and tumor or nodule tissue samples. Here is what the overall study found, with its caveats: In both blood and tumor samples, TCR beta diversity was reported to be significantly higher in malignant tumors than in benign nodules.

Before undergoing thyroid surgery, none of the patients had been given any kind of treatment. Using T-cell receptor beta sequencing, the researchers looked back retrospectively at clinical samples from patients, gathered between about 2011 and 2019. As concerns this clone: Its antigen is still unknown. A much larger clone differs from this one at a single base, so this may be a read error.

The library came from PCR. Sequenced using an Illumina HiSeq 4000. High-throughput sequencing was used to profile the CDR3 region of the TCR beta-chain in every patient. The authors processed their data as follows. The researchers built a classifier to tell apart papillary thyroid cancer patients with distant metastasis, based on CDR3 differences among clinicopathological groups. To measure repertoire diversity the researchers used the Shannon index, while the Morisita-Horn index served to gauge how similar the tumor and blood repertoires were. The raw public data were reprocessed by TCRdb itself: fastp quality trimming at Q25, MiXCR clonotype calling, in-frame beta chains only. What appears here as the V and J calls and clone size reflects TCRdb's work, not the paper's. This sample lists about 21,000 clones; approximately 12% were detected once. Of the sample, roughly 24% is held by the ten largest clones.

CDR1 SGHDN and CDR2 FVKESK were looked up in the germline V gene. The germline ends are 17 bases apart after V is trimmed by 5 bases and J by 7 bases. From the cysteine up to the phenylalanine, the CDR3 has a length of 14 residues. Solely the CDR3 DNA is kept, with 42 bases framed from the first base. The sequence was obtained from a female donor with papillary thyroid cancer or a benign thyroid nodule (not recorded which). Some clones in this sample may be carry-over from other donors' samples. This receptor chain uses TRBV14 and TRBJ1-2; TRBD1 is a weak D gene call, 5 bases matching. The sample consisted of blood. The CDR3 corresponds to CASSMTVSHCGYTF. At the DNA level, the sequence is TGTGCCAGCAGCATGACAGTGAGCCACTGTGGCTACACCTTC.